One and the same sample provided the 13 T cell receptor beta chains below, sequenced in a study of vaccination and CD4 T cells after COVID-19. The Oncomine TCR Beta short-read assay was what sequenced the DNA obtained from cultured CD4+ T cells. TCRdb redid the calling of the PCR reads with MiXCR, one entry per CDR3 protein. The sample consists of 15,000 to 20,000 distinct CDR3 sequences, roughly three fifths of them appearing once. Which antigens these TCRs recognize remains unknown. The treatment denotes: roughly 10-day PBMC culture with coronavirus spike peptide pools or control peptides (ViraFEST assay). The sequenced material came from CD4+ T cells from blood, cultured in vitro. The receptors were sampled from a human donor who had recovered from COVID-19.

V gene TRBV7-9 combines with J gene TRBJ2-2, with D possibly being TRBD1 (5 bases). CDR1 and CDR2 (germline): SEHNR, FQNEAQ (reference sequence). Trimming left V 5 bases short and J 1 base short, with 8 bases between. The CDR3 contains 14 residues. The CDR3 coding sequence is TGTGCCAGCAGCCGTGGACAGAACACCGGGGAGCTGTTTTTT. Encoded protein: CASSRGQNTGELFF.

This clonotype was seen more than once but under ten times. The chain carries TRBV12-3 or TRBV12-4 and TRBJ2-7; 7 nucleotides agree with TRBD2. The J segment lost 4 bases and the V segment lost 6 bases, leaving 6 bases of the junction unmatched. The CDR3 length is 13 residues. CDR3 in DNA: TGTGCCAGCAGACGGGGAGGGATATACGAGCAGTACTTC. It specifies CASRRGGIYEQYF.

This chain links TRBV7-9 with TRBJ2-2; 7 positions agree with TRBD1. This CDR3 contains 20 residues. Germline CDR1 is SEHNR and CDR2 is FQNEAQ (reference sequence). Trimming at V came to 4 bases and at J to 4 bases, leaving 21 bases not matched to a gene. CDR3 amino acids: CASSSSRPPRQGTFTGELFF. Here the CDR3 DNA reads TGTGCCAGCAGCTCCAGTAGGCCCCCCAGACAGGGTACTTTCACCGGGGAGCTGTTTTTT.

The V and J genes are TRBV6-4 and TRBJ2-2; D is ambiguous. V was cut by 6 bases and J by 4 bases, with 6 bases left in between. The CDR3 sequence is 12 residues long. Germline CDR1 reads MRHNA; CDR2 reads SNTAGT. CDR3 residues: CASRSPTGELFF. Here the CDR3 DNA reads TGTGCCAGCAGATCCCCCACCGGGGAGCTGTTTTTT.

V and J are TRBV6-1 and TRBJ1-5, with 7 bases identical to TRBD1. The CDR3 has 12 amino acids. V shed 5 bases, J shed 8 bases, and the junction held 3 bases outside the gene matches. CDR1 and CDR2 from the germline V gene are MNHNS and SASEGT. The CDR3 sequence is CASSRDREPQHF. Here the CDR3 DNA reads TGTGCCAGCAGTCGAGACAGGGAGCCCCAGCATTTT.

The chain couples TRBV6-1 to TRBJ1-1; the D is unclear. V was clipped by 3 bases and J by 8 bases, with 7 bases between them. The CDR3 is 11 amino acids. Germline V CDR1 and CDR2: MNHNS, SASEGT. The CDR3 region has the DNA TGTGCCAGCAGTGAGGCCACCGAAGCTTTCTTT. The encoded protein is CASSEATEAFF.

This sequence joins TRBV6-1 and TRBJ1-5, with D uncertain. V gave up 9 bases and J gave up 3 bases, with 15 bases separating them. The CDR3 consists of 14 residues. The germline CDR1 and CDR2 sequences are MNHNS and SASEGT. CDR3 in DNA: TGTGCCAGTAGGATTTGGGGTGTCAATCAGCCCCAGCATTTT. Residues: CASRIWGVNQPQHF.

The genes are TRBV7-9 and TRBJ1-1, with D unresolved. CDR1 is SEHNR and CDR2 is FQNEAQ in the germline V gene (reference sequence). This CDR3 comprises 15 residues. The V gene lost 4 bases and the J gene lost 6 bases, with 18 bases spanning the gap. CDR3 amino acids: CASSSTLRRRAEAFF. For the CDR3, the DNA is TGTGCCAGCAGCTCCACTCTCCGGCGTAGAGCTGAAGCTTTCTTT.

This clonotype was recorded once. The chain employs TRBV20-1 and TRBJ1-6, with D possibly TRBD1 on 6 matching bases. Trimming took 1 base from V and 8 from J, leaving 18 bases between them. This CDR3 spans 16 amino acids. CDR1 DFQATT and CDR2 SNEGSKA come from the germline V gene (reference sequence). Written as DNA, the CDR3 is TGCAGTGCTAGAGGGGTGGGGGGGCGTAGGGATTCACCCCTCCACTTT. It translates to CSARGVGGRRDSPLHF.

The chain uses TRBV2 and TRBJ2-5, with D hard to call. The CDR3 sequence is 13 residues long. CDR1 and CDR2 (germline): SNHLY, FYNNEI. V lost 8 bases and J 5 bases, leaving 15 bases between the germline ends. The CDR3 reads CASSGGLGETQYF. DNA of the CDR3: TGTGCCAGCTCTGGCGGTCTGGGGGAGACCCAGTACTTC.

The rearrangement uses TRBV28 and TRBJ1-2; TRBD1 matches 9 bases. Germline V lookup: CDR1 MDHEN, CDR2 SYDVKM. The CDR3 consists of 15 residues. V shed 5 bases and J 8 bases; nucleotides not matched to a gene: 12. The CDR3 is CASSRQGQGALGYTF. The CDR3 nucleotides read TGTGCCAGCAGTAGACAGGGACAGGGCGCGCTAGGCTACACCTTC.

The chain combines TRBV15 with TRBJ2-7, with D uncertain. The germline gives CDR1 LNHNV, CDR2 YYDKDF (reference sequence). The CDR3 contains 16 residues. Trimming took 0 bases from V and 4 from J, leaving 16 bases between them. In DNA, the CDR3 is TGTGCCACCAGCAGAGATCCCCTGACCGGCTTGTACGAGCAGTACTTC. Its translation is CATSRDPLTGLYEQYF. The whole variable domain, remainder taken from reference TRBV15 and TRBJ2-7, is DAMVIQNPRYQVTQFGKPVTLSCSQTLNHNVMYWYQQKSSQAPKLLFHYYDKDFNNEADTPDNFQSRRPNTSFCFLDIRSPGLGDTAMYLCATSRDPLTGLYEQYFGPGTRLTVT.

The chain joins TRBV11-2 to TRBJ1-1; TRBD1 matches at 8 bases. Trimming removed 3 bases from V and 4 bases from J; junction bases left unmatched: 4. Germline V gene lookup returns CDR1 SGHAT and CDR2 FQNNGV. The CDR3 sequence is 14 residues long. The CDR3 DNA follows: TGTGCCAGCAGCTTCCAGGGGGCTGGCACTGAAGCTTTCTTT. Translated, it gives CASSFQGAGTEAFF.